This TCR beta chain emerged from a study of patients and donors after allogeneic stem cell transplantation. TCRdb recomputed calls from the RT-PCR reads with MiXCR, one row per CDR3 protein. The sample includes some 880,000 distinct CDR3 sequences, approximately 19% of them seen just once. The table lists this clonotype with a few counts. The specimen sequenced was blood, either unsorted or a sorted T cell fraction (not recorded which). The clonotype was recovered from a human donor who was either an allogeneic HSCT recipient or a stem cell or donor lymphocyte infusion donor (not recorded which). It is not recorded whose cells these are; they may come from a transplant donor.

For the CDR3, the DNA is TGTGCCAGCACCTCTGATGGAGGCGCCGGGGAGCTGTTTTTT. It codes for CASTSDGGAGELFF. This chain connects TRBV12-3 or TRBV12-4 to TRBJ2-2; D possibly corresponds to TRBD2 (5 bases). This CDR3 has 14 amino acids. Trimming took 7 bases from V and 6 from J, leaving 15 bases between them.